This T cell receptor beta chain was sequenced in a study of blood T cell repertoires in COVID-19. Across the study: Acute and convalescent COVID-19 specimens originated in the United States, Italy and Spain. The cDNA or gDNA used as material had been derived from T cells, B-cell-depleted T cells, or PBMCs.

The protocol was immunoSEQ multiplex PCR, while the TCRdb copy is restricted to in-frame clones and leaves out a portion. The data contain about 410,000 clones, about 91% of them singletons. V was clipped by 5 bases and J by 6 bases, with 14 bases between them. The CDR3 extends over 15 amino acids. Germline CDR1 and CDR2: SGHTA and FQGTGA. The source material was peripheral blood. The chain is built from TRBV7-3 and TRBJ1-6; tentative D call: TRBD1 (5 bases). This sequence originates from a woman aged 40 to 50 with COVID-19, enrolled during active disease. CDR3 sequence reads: CASSLRGTGNSPLHF. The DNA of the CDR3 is TGTGCCAGCAGCCTCCGGGGGACTGGTAATTCACCCCTCCACTTT.